Listed here are 7 T cell receptor beta chains from one sample, sequenced in a study of T cell responses to AZD1222 COVID-19 vaccine. Using immunoSEQ multiplex PCR, the repertoire was profiled, and TCRdb retains in-frame clones only, with some absent. The table shows around 140,000 clones, with just over 90% occurring only once. The specimen was peripheral blood, collected on day 0 of MenACWY control vaccination. The receptors stem from an adult in good health.

In this sample, this clone turned up a few times. The chain combines TRBV6-2 or TRBV6-3 with TRBJ1-1, with D perhaps matching TRBD1 (6 bases). This CDR3 is 15 amino acids long. Trimming removed 3 bases at V and 5 bases at J, with 16 bases between. Germline assignment: CDR1 MNHEY and CDR2 SVGEGT. CDR3 bases: TGTGCCAGCAGTTATGAATTCAGGGGAAAGACTGAAGCTTTCTTT. This codes for CASSYEFRGKTEAFF.

This clone was seen once. The V and J genes are TRBV5-1 and TRBJ1-3; D unclear. The CDR3 consists of 15 residues. The ends were cut back, 3 bases at V and 3 bases at J, with 13 bases in the middle. Per germline, CDR1 SGHRS and CDR2 YFSETQ. The CDR3 sequence is CASSSPGILGNTIYF. Here the CDR3 DNA reads TGCGCCAGCAGCTCTCCGGGCATCCTTGGAAACACCATATATTTT.

This clone was seen only a few times. The genes are TRBV10-2 and TRBJ1-5; D is ambiguous. The ends were cut back, 7 bases at V and 3 bases at J, with 10 bases in the middle. The CDR3 extends over 13 amino acids. Germline lookup yields CDR1 WSHSY and CDR2 SAAADI. CDR3 residues: CASTAGNNQPQHF. CDR3 in DNA: TGCGCCAGCACGGCGGGAAACAATCAGCCCCAGCATTTT.

V is TRBV27 and J is TRBJ2-7, with 9 bases matching TRBD1. CDR1 is MNHEY and CDR2 is SMNVEV in the germline V gene (reference sequence). This CDR3 has 16 residues. Trimming took 6 bases from V and 0 from J; bases not matched to a gene: 9. The CDR3 protein is CASRPRQGGNSYEQYF. For the CDR3, the DNA is TGTGCCAGCAGACCCAGACAGGGGGGTAACTCCTACGAGCAGTACTTC.

This chain uses TRBV2 with TRBJ1-5; D uncertain. The germline V gene encodes CDR1 SNHLY and CDR2 FYNNEI. V lost 1 base, J lost 4 bases, and 14 bases lay in between. There are 16 residues in the CDR3. The CDR3 here is CASSEGGLSGNQPQHF. In DNA form, the CDR3 reads TGTGCCAGCAGTGAAGGAGGGCTAAGCGGGAATCAGCCCCAGCATTTT.

This clone was seen only a few times. Other nucleotide sequences in the sample specify the same CDR3. CDR3 DNA: TGTGCCAGCAGCCAACCTAGCGGGGGATACAATGAGCAGTTCTTC. It yields the protein CASSQPSGGYNEQFF. The chain recombines TRBV4-2 with TRBJ2-1, with TRBD2 matching 10 bases. The J segment lost 4 bases and the V segment lost 2 bases, leaving 2 bases of the junction unmatched. From germline, CDR1 is LGHNA and CDR2 YNFKEQ. The CDR3 has 15 residues.

This clone appeared once. The V call is TRBV9, the J call TRBJ1-6; 10 nucleotides line up with TRBD1. The CDR3 length is 15 residues. Germline V gene sequence: CDR1 SGDLS, CDR2 YYNGEE. J gave up 8 bases and V 5 bases, and 7 bases lay outside the gene matches. CDR3 loop: CASSTRDRGYSPLHF. The CDR3 DNA reads TGTGCCAGCAGTACCCGGGACAGGGGTTATTCACCCCTCCACTTT.